This is a list of T cell receptor beta chains from one sample in a study of shared clonotypes between healthy human individuals. Profiling relied on immunoSEQ multiplex PCR, and the TCRdb table lists in-frame clones only, not all of them. The sample yields 1.5 million to 1.9 million clones, approximately 98% seen once. The sequenced sample consisted of naive CD4+ T cells sorted from blood. These receptors were obtained from a man younger than 45 in good health. Each CDR3 is given with its conserved first and last residue. Fields, in order: V gene, clone size, D gene, J gene, CDR3 DNA, CDR3 protein. The D gene is left open where the match is weak. Size is stated for part of the rows, as once, few or many counts, or as a class when the clone is expanded.

V: TRBV5-4; size: once; D: .; J: TRBJ2-1; DNA: TGTGCCAGCAGCAGCCAGGGGAATGAGCAGTTCTTC; CDR3: CASSSQGNEQFF
V: TRBV5-4; size: .; D: .; J: TRBJ1-4; DNA: TGTGCCAGCAGCCAAGAGGCTTTAGATGAAAAACTGTTTTTT; CDR3: CASSQEALDEKLFF
V: TRBV7-3; size: .; D: .; J: TRBJ1-1; DNA: TGTGCCAGCAGCCTAAACATCAACACTGAAGCTTTCTTT; CDR3: CASSLNINTEAFF
V: TRBV18; size: .; D: .; J: TRBJ1-5; DNA: TGTGCCAGCTCACGGCAGGGTAAGGATCAGCCCCAGCATTTT; CDR3: CASSRQGKDQPQHF
V: TRBV5-1; size: once; D: .; J: TRBJ2-5; DNA: TGCGCCAGCAGCTTGGGTTACCCGAGCGCTGAGACCCAGTACTTC; CDR3: CASSLGYPSAETQYF
V: TRBV4-2; size: .; D: .; J: TRBJ1-2; DNA: TGTGCCAGCAGCCAAGATTTGCGAGGGCATGGCTACACCTTC; CDR3: CASSQDLRGHGYTF
V: TRBV6-1; size: once; D: .; J: TRBJ1-5; DNA: TGTGCCAGCAGTGTCCGGGGTGGTCAGCCCCAGCATTTT; CDR3: CASSVRGGQPQHF
V: TRBV27; size: .; D: .; J: TRBJ2-7; DNA: TGTGCCAGCCGTTCCATTTCGGCGACCTACGAGCAGTACTTC; CDR3: CASRSISATYEQYF
V: TRBV9; size: .; D: TRBD1; J: TRBJ2-2; DNA: TGTGCCAGCAGCGTAGGGGCGACAGGGAGCATTAGGGCCGGGGAGCTGTTTTTT; CDR3: CASSVGATGSIRAGELFF
V: TRBV6-6; size: .; D: .; J: TRBJ2-1; DNA: TGTGCCAGTTCAGTCAGGGCCTACAATGAGCAGTTCTTC; CDR3: CASSVRAYNEQFF
V: TRBV27; size: .; D: TRBD2; J: TRBJ2-5; DNA: TGTGCCAGCAGTCAACCCACTAGCGGAGAGTACCAAGAGACCCAGTACTTC; CDR3: CASSQPTSGEYQETQYF
V: TRBV2; size: .; D: TRBD1; J: TRBJ1-5; DNA: TGTGCCAGCAGGCAGGGGGCTGCGGGCAATCAGCCCCAGCATTTT; CDR3: CASRQGAAGNQPQHF
V: TRBV5-4; size: .; D: .; J: TRBJ2-7; DNA: TGTGCCAGCAGCCCGGTGACAGTCTACGAGCAGTACTTC; CDR3: CASSPVTVYEQYF
V: TRBV28; size: .; D: TRBD2; J: TRBJ2-7; DNA: TGTGCCAGCAGTCCCTCAACTCTAGCGGGTGACTCCTACGAGCAGTACTTC; CDR3: CASSPSTLAGDSYEQYF
V: TRBV5-1; size: .; D: TRBD1; J: TRBJ1-4; DNA: TGCGCCAGCAGCTTGGCCGCAGGGGGCATTTCGGTTGTTGAAAAACTGTTTTTT; CDR3: CASSLAAGGISVVEKLFF
V: TRBV28; size: .; D: .; J: TRBJ1-5; DNA: TGTGCCAGCAGTCTTATATCAGGGGGCAATCAGCCCCAGCATTTT; CDR3: CASSLISGGNQPQHF
V: TRBV7-9; size: .; D: TRBD1; J: TRBJ1-4; DNA: TGTGCCAGCACCTTCAGGGGGAATAATGAAAAACTGTTTTTT; CDR3: CASTFRGNNEKLFF
V: TRBV19; size: .; D: TRBD1; J: TRBJ1-1; DNA: TGTGCCAGTAGTATAGGTCAGGGGGCGCCCACTGAAGCTTTCTTT; CDR3: CASSIGQGAPTEAFF